This TCR beta chain was sequenced in a study of T cells in Graves' hyperthyroidism and ophthalmopathy. This clonotype was counted a few times. The investigators amplified TCR beta CDR3 regions from RNA transcripts. First-round RT-PCR targeting the TCR CDR3 was performed with the HTBI primer set. TCRdb re-called the multiplex PCR reads through MiXCR, storing one row per CDR3 protein. In the table there are about 840,000 distinct CDR3 sequences, roughly 40% of which are singletons. CDR1 and CDR2 (germline): DFQATT, SNEGSKA (reference sequence). This CDR3 is 14 amino acids long. V was clipped by 6 bases and J by 4 bases; unmatched bases: 7.

The sequenced material came from blood. The chain combines TRBV20-1 with TRBJ1-5; 9 positions match TRBD1. This sequence was found in a man aged 18 to 35 with Graves' hyperthyroidism. CDR3 loop: CSAMDRGFNQPQHF. The CDR3 DNA follows: TGCAGTGCCATGGACAGGGGATTTAATCAGCCCCAGCATTTT.